The clone carrying this TCR beta chain was counted at least ten times. Time point described: patch test 3, about 24 weeks after DPC sensitization. As to treatment: therapeutic diphenylcyclopropenone sensitization with weekly scalp DPC. TCRdb recomputed calls from the RACE reads with MiXCR, one row per CDR3 protein. The repertoire holds about 84,000 distinct CDR3 sequences, with approximately 10% as singletons. This entry is derived from a study of human T cells and chemical hapten exposure. Whole-study context: Variability of per-sample TCR yields stemmed mainly from small differences in pooled library volume.

V lost 5 bases and J 11 bases, leaving 19 bases between the germline ends. CDR1 is SGHVS and CDR2 is FQNEAQ in the germline V gene. The CDR3 has 14 residues. The material sequenced was whole blood, taken in connection with sensitization to the hapten diphenylcyclopropenone (DPC). The source of this sequence is a woman aged 50 to 60 with alopecia areata. Some clones in this sample may be carry-over from other donors' samples. This sequence joins TRBV7-8 and TRBJ1-5, with unresolved D. The CDR3: CASSPVVGVGAQHF. CDR3 nucleotide sequence: TGTGCCAGCAGCCCTGTGGTCGGGGTCGGGGCCCAGCATTTT.